This entry features one T cell receptor (beta chain) sequence. What this receptor recognizes is not known. Base qualities are not at hand, and no much larger clone is one base apart. The High Capacity cDNA Reverse Transcription Kit was used to reverse transcribe all of the isolated RNA, meaning that expressed TCRB transcripts were what got sequenced. Deep immunoSEQ sequencing was performed on naive, central memory and regulatory T cell samples, with an average of roughly 3.6 million total reads per sample. After sorted cells were lysed in RLT buffer, RNA was extracted with DNase-treated RNeasy Micro or Mini kits, with the choice depending on cell number. Each cell subset was processed separately to prevent cross-contamination, with patient and healthy donor samples processed together. The immunoSEQ multiplex PCR was used to amplify TCRB sequences from cDNA, generating 87-bp fragments that spanned the CDR3 region. The amplicons were sequenced using the Illumina HiSeq platform. As for the authors' bioinformatics: Synthetic template baselines were used to correct PCR bias computationally, reads within Hamming distance 2 were collapsed, and singletons that could not be merged were discarded. Reads were aligned against IMGT so that V, D and J genes, CDR3 length and insertions or deletions at six rearrangement sites could be assigned. Within each subset, clonotype counts were normalized to sorted cell number, and only after that were true diversity and Gini coefficients computed with the tcR R package. The overlap coefficient, calculated on TCRB nucleotide sequences, was used to quantify repertoire sharing. Out-of-frame TCRB sequences from naive cells were analyzed as a proxy for the pre-selection repertoire. In TCRdb, the immuneACCESS table is reduced to in-frame sequences with V and J assigned. These tables do not hold every clone; where another copy was compared, an unresolved V gene accounts for under half, and the others remain unexplained. The DNA was the basis for D and trimming; V, J and clone size are from that table. The sample records 200,000 to 300,000 clones, roughly a tenth of which are singletons. The ten largest clones take up over 0.015% of the sample.

V was cut back by 2 bases and J by 4 bases, leaving a gap of 11 bases between them. Its CDR3 holds 15 amino acids, cysteine through phenylalanine. Only CDR3 DNA remains: 45 bases, in frame from the first base. CDR1 and CDR2, looked up from the germline V gene (reference sequence), are SEHNR and FQNEAQ. A single peripheral blood draw of around 0.11 L on average was collected from each donor into heparinised tubes. Naive, central memory, regulatory and stem cell-like memory CD4+ T cells were sorted on a BD FACSAria II using a panel including CD45RO, CCR7, CD25, CD127, CD95 and CD27. Purity was above 95% for every sorted population. PBMCs were separated immediately by Lymphoprep density gradient centrifugation and were stained directly, without being cultured. So that batch effects would be minimized, each experiment stained and sorted samples in pairs, pairing one healthy donor with one patient. The data were obtained in a study of beta chain features in type 1 diabetes (dated by TCRdb to the late 2010s). About the investigation overall: Patients and healthy donors did not differ in mean age, gender distribution, total cell number or subset yield. The study compared TCRB repertoires of sorted circulating CD4+ T cell subsets between recently diagnosed type 1 diabetes patients and matched healthy donors. Naive and central memory subsets were obtained from all 30 or so donors, but regulatory and stem cell-like memory subsets were isolated from only 8 patients and 8 healthy donors. A total of roughly 100 million sorted cells were examined across all samples, and RNA yield correlated strongly with the number of cells per subset.

Broad study findings and their caveats: Because cDNA rather than genomic DNA was sequenced, highly expressing activated cells could have been over-represented, although no difference in activation and CD3 levels was found between groups. At VDJ recombination sites, patients with type 1 diabetes made fewer insertions and deleted more nucleotides, a pattern implying thymic rearrangement abnormalities. Because the HLA sub-analyses included only small numbers of individuals, any influence of HLA type on TCRB rearrangement was left unresolved. Naive, central memory and regulatory TCRB repertoires appeared to be more alike among patients than among healthy donors. PCR might favor shorter templates, but patient and control samples were amplified and corrected together, so any skew would affect both groups equally. Type 1 diabetes patients showed a moderate but significant shortening of TCRB CDR3 length in all four CD4+ subsets.

Specimen: naive CD4+ T cells from blood. Taken with the paper, the label for cell subset or site translates to: true naive CD4+ T cells. The TCR originated in a man aged 30-40 years with type 1 diabetes. The sequence links TRBV7-9 to TRBJ2-2, with the D segment identity uncertain. The CDR3 protein sequence reads: CASSLSLDTTGELFF. The nucleotide sequence reads TGTGCCAGCAGCTTAAGCCTAGATACCACCGGGGAGCTGTTTTTT.